This TCR beta chain was profiled in a study of human T cells and chemical hapten exposure. At the level of the study: Epicutaneous patch tests delivered 0.01% DPC to the upper back, with evaluation at 6 days.

TCRdb ran MiXCR on the RACE reads and lists one entry per CDR3 protein. The data show approximately 370,000 distinct CDR3 sequences, approximately 5.8% seen once. This clonotype has a count of ten or more. The germline CDR1 and CDR2 sequences are LGHDT and YNNKEL (reference sequence). V lost 2 bases, J lost 3 bases, and 18 bases lay in between. CDR3 length: 17 amino acids. The time point is: pre-sensitization, week 0. Documented treatment: therapeutic diphenylcyclopropenone sensitization with weekly scalp DPC. Blood draws came before every patch-test application. It was from unfractionated whole blood that total RNA was extracted.

The clonotype comes from a woman between 18 and 29 years old with alopecia areata. Some clones in this sample may be carry-over from other donors' samples. The starting material was whole blood, obtained in connection with sensitization to the hapten diphenylcyclopropenone (DPC). The chain employs TRBV3-1 and TRBJ2-3; possibly TRBD2 for D (5 bases). The CDR3 region has the DNA TGTGCCAGCAGCCAAAAGACGGCGGTAGCGAGTACAGATACGCAGTATTTT. Its protein is CASSQKTAVASTDTQYF.